A selection of T cell receptor beta chains follows, all from one sample in a study of T cell changes during pregnancy in multiple sclerosis. The assay was immunoSEQ multiplex PCR, and TCRdb's table has in-frame clones only and misses some. Among tens of thousands of clones listed, 90% to 95% were seen once. The sequencing used peripheral blood, collected in the second trimester of pregnancy. The receptor set was obtained from a female donor in good health, enrolled as a control in a pregnancy study. Both conserved end residues are part of each CDR3. A D gene is named only where the DNA matches it firmly. Clone size is given for some rows only: seen once, a few or many times, or a class if the clone is expanded.

d_gene	v_gene	abundance	j_gene	CDR3nt	CDR3aa
.	TRBV19	.	TRBJ2-5	TGTGCCAGTAGTATTTCTCTCGGGGGGCCTTGGGAGACCCAGTACTTC	CASSISLGGPWETQYF
TRBD1	TRBV5-1	few	TRBJ1-2	TGCGCCAGCAGCTTGGTTGCGGGACAGTCCTATGGCTACACCTTC	CASSLVAGQSYGYTF
TRBD1	TRBV5-8	.	TRBJ1-2	TGTGCCAGCAGCTTTACAGGGGGCTACGGGTATGGCTACACCTTC	CASSFTGGYGYGYTF
.	TRBV6-5	.	TRBJ1-2	TGTGCCAGCAGCCCCCCTCGAGGGAGAGGTGGCTACACCTTC	CASSPPRGRGGYTF
.	TRBV9	.	TRBJ1-2	TGTGCCAGCAGCGTAGGTGAGTTCGGAGGGTACGGCTACACCTTC	CASSVGEFGGYGYTF
.	TRBV6-5	.	TRBJ2-5	TGTGCCAGCAGTTACTTGGGGGCAGAGACCCAGTACTTC	CASSYLGAETQYF
TRBD2	TRBV12-5	.	TRBJ2-1	TGTGCTAGTGGTCCCTTTGTCGGGGGGGCTGAGCAGTTCTTC	CASGPFVGGAEQFF
.	TRBV2	.	TRBJ1-2	TGTGCCAGCAGTGAGGCGGACAGCGCTATCTATGGCTACACCTTC	CASSEADSAIYGYTF
TRBD2	TRBV15	.	TRBJ2-1	TGTGCCACCAGCAGTCAGCGGGGGGGCTACAATGAGCAGTTCTTC	CATSSQRGGYNEQFF
.	TRBV5-1	.	TRBJ1-5	TGCGCCAGCAGCTTGACTACAAATCAGCCCCAGCATTTT	CASSLTTNQPQHF
TRBD1	TRBV4-3	.	TRBJ2-3	TGCGCCAGCAAGGACAGGGAGGGCACAGATACGCAGTATTTT	CASKDREGTDTQYF